A single sample is the source of the 12 T cell receptor beta chains below, sequenced in a study of T cell repertoires in aging, cancer and after chemotherapy. TRB rearrangements spanning V, D and J were amplified using mixed TRB-A/B primers. TCRdb ran MiXCR on the multiplex PCR reads and lists one entry per CDR3 protein. The repertoire holds thousands of distinct CDR3 sequences, with about 26% as singletons. Amplification of TCR beta used genomic DNA extracted from peripheral blood. The sample comprised blood. The origin of the receptors is a human donor with a blood cancer. The donor label of this sample is uncertain.

Judged by abundance, this clonotype is medium-sized (0.01 to 0.1%). The chain couples TRBV29-1 to TRBJ2-5, with 10 nucleotides matching TRBD1. Germline CDR1 reads SQVTM; CDR2 reads ANQGSEA. The CDR3 is made up of 14 amino acids. Trimming took 5 bases from V and 4 from J; bases not matched to a gene: 7. CDR3 amino acids: CSVSGTGARETQYF. The DNA for the CDR3 is TGCAGCGTTTCGGGGACAGGGGCTAGAGAGACCCAGTACTTC.

In this sample, this clonotype turned up many times. The chain recombines TRBV11-1 with TRBJ1-1; D unresolved. The length of the CDR3 is 14 residues. Germline V CDR1 and CDR2: SGHAT, FQDESV (reference sequence). V lost 5 bases, J lost 1 base, and 11 bases lay in between. CDR3 region: CASSKRTSNTEAFF. CDR3 sequence (DNA): TGTGCCAGCAGCAAGAGGACCTCGAACACTGAAGCTTTCTTT.

This clonotype was detected a few times. The gene calls are TRBV5-5 and TRBJ2-7, with TRBD1 matching 8 bases. There are 15 residues in the CDR3. V lost 0 bases and J lost 0; bases outside the gene matches: 2. Germline CDR1 and CDR2: SGHKS and YYEKEE (reference sequence). The CDR3 reads CASSLGQGFSYEQYF. DNA for the CDR3: TGTGCCAGCAGCTTGGGACAGGGGTTCTCCTACGAGCAGTACTTC.

This clonotype was found a few times. This chain connects TRBV6-5 to TRBJ1-2; D call uncertain. The germline V gene has CDR1 MNHEY and CDR2 SVGAGI. Trimming left V 4 bases short and J 4 bases short, with 13 bases between. The CDR3 is 14 amino acids. This CDR3 is CASSSQLRVYGYTF. The CDR3 nucleotides are TGTGCCAGCAGTTCTCAGTTAAGAGTCTATGGCTACACCTTC.

The chain employs TRBV6-5 and TRBJ2-7; 8 bases are a match to TRBD1. Looked up from germline, CDR1 is MNHEY and CDR2 is SVGAGI. After removal of 0 bases from V and 3 bases from J, the junction contained 4 bases not matched to a gene. This CDR3 region has 15 residues. CDR3: CASSYSTGQGYEQYF. The DNA of the CDR3 is TGTGCCAGCAGTTACTCGACCGGACAGGGCTACGAGCAGTACTTC.

The chain is built from TRBV29-1 and TRBJ2-5; 9 bases are shared with TRBD1. The J call may be mistaken, given a closer DNA end match to TRBJ2-7. Per the germline V gene, CDR1 is SQVTM and CDR2 is ANQGSEA. This CDR3 has 13 amino acids. The CDR3 DNA sequence: TGCAGCGTGACCGGGACAGGGACCTACGAGCAGTACTTC. It codes for CSVTGTGTYEQYF.

In this sample, this clonotype turned up a few times. The rearrangement uses TRBV4-3 and TRBJ2-1; TRBD2 might be the D (6 bases). The CDR3 spans 16 residues. Germline V gene sequence: CDR1 LGHNA, CDR2 YSLEER. V lost 1 base to trimming and J lost 6 bases, with 16 bases between them. The CDR3 region is CASSQVISGWGNEQFF. The CDR3 DNA is TGCGCCAGCAGCCAAGTTATAAGCGGGTGGGGCAATGAGCAGTTCTTC.

This clonotype was counted a few times. The chain has TRBV12-3 or TRBV12-4 and TRBJ2-6; D possibly corresponds to TRBD1 (6 bases). V lost 5 bases to trimming and J lost 1 base, with 9 bases between them. The CDR3 totals 15 residues. CDR3 bases: TGTGCCAGCAGTGGTACAGGGTCTGGGGCCAACGTCCTGACTTTC. It translates to CASSGTGSGANVLTF.

The chain joins TRBV20-1 to TRBJ2-7, with 7 bases that match TRBD1. The CDR3 extends over 14 amino acids. With V trimmed by 6 bases and J by 2 bases, 10 bases remained unmatched. CDR1 is DFQATT and CDR2 is SNEGSKA in the germline V gene (reference sequence). CDR3 residues: CSAEDRAQTYEQYF. The DNA for the CDR3 is TGCAGTGCGGAAGACAGGGCCCAGACCTACGAGCAGTACTTC.

Many counts were recorded for this clonotype. V usage is TRBV19 and J usage is TRBJ1-2; TRBD1 might be the D (6 bases). Trimming took off 3 bases at V and 4 bases at J, with 9 bases between the two ends. The CDR3 runs 13 residues. Germline loops: CDR1 LNHDA, CDR2 SQIVND (reference sequence). This CDR3 reads CASSMTGPYGYTF. CDR3 coding DNA: TGTGCCAGTAGTATGACAGGACCCTATGGCTACACCTTC. Combining the CDR3 with reference TRBV19 and TRBJ1-2 gives the whole variable domain DGGITQSPKYLFRKEGQNVTLSCEQNLNHDAMYWYRQDPGQGLRLIYYSQIVNDFQKGDIAEGYSVSREKKESFPLTVTSAQKNPTAFYLCASSMTGPYGYTFGSGTRLTVV.

This clonotype is categorized as medium-sized (0.01 to 0.1%). The chain is built from TRBV27 and TRBJ1-6, with TRBD1 as a possible D gene (5 bases). The CDR3 is made up of 12 amino acids. With 6 bases removed from V and 9 bases from J, the gap between germline ends came to 9 bases. Germline loops: CDR1 MNHEY, CDR2 SMNVEV (reference sequence). The CDR3: CASRTGTSPLHF. The CDR3 DNA reads as TGTGCCAGCAGAACCGGGACTTCACCCCTCCACTTT.

The chain recombines TRBV6-2 or TRBV6-3 with TRBJ2-1; the D is unclear. The V gene's germline CDR1 is MNHEY and CDR2 SVGEGT. V lost 8 bases to trimming and J lost 8 bases, with 1 base between them. The CDR3 has 8 amino acids. CDR3 region: CASDEQFF. DNA of the CDR3: TGTGCCAGCGATGAGCAGTTCTTC.